The present TCR beta chain was sequenced within a study of T cells in Graves' hyperthyroidism and ophthalmopathy (dated by TCRdb to between 2019 and 2020). Study-level background: Peripheral blood was collected at initial diagnosis, before any treatment. An independent validation cohort of about 20 hyperthyroidism patients and approximately 15 patients who later progressed to ophthalmopathy tested prospective prediction of ophthalmopathy. For training and testing, the roughly 100 patients in the discovery cohort were randomly divided in a 7:3 ratio. The study also compared thyroid tissue and blood T-cell repertoires from about 6 Graves' hyperthyroidism patients. According to the paper, TCR Vbeta CDR3 sequencing was carried out on 120 to 150 peripheral blood samples, which came from some 41 ophthalmopathy, under 85 hyperthyroidism and around 17 progressor patients. Following sampling, methimazole starting at 30 mg daily was given to hyperthyroidism patients, and high-dose intravenous methylprednisolone was given to ophthalmopathy patients. TCR V-J signatures able to tell the groups apart were searched for in a discovery cohort of 100 patients, of whom around 42 had Graves' ophthalmopathy and 57 had stable Graves' hyperthyroidism. The full study reports these points: In validation, the model predicted progression to ophthalmopathy with roughly 66% sensitivity and approximately 74% specificity, a median of about 6 months before onset. Sample size was not statistically predetermined, and blinding of investigators to group allocation was not performed. In cross-validation, a model built on a 13 V-J signature told ophthalmopathy apart from stable hyperthyroidism with 87.88% sensitivity and around 81% specificity, and in testing the same model reached 80%/75%. Most expanded thyroid clonotypes (frequency above 0.001) were also found in blood, which suggests that blood repertoires may mirror thyroid immune responses.

Amplification of TCR beta CDR3 regions was carried out from RNA transcripts. The first round of RT-PCR for the TCR CDR3 was performed with the HTBI primer set and the Qiagen OneStep RT-PCR kit. The libraries were constructed in a second round of multiplex PCR and then size-selected and purified. The libraries were sequenced on an Illumina HiSeq2000 using paired-end 100 bp reads. As for the authors' bioinformatics: SOAPnuke was used to process the raw data, throwing out any read that contained adapters or uncalled bases, had a mean Phred below 15, or lacked an exact constant-primer or identifier match. COPE v1.2.5 was used to merge the high-quality paired reads, and each unique nucleotide sequence was defined as a clonotype. Clonotypes were aligned to IMGT TRBV, TRBD and TRBJ reference segments using MiTCR v1.1. Only V-J combinations with frequency above 0.0001, covering approximately 99% of repertoires, were analysed. A TCS score was defined as the ratio of F50 (clonal expansion) to E x V (chaos), with BLOSUM62-based TCRdist applied between CDR3 peptides within each V-J. Welch's t-statistics and random forest reduced approximately 520 V-J features to roughly 13, which were used in a naive Bayes classifier (R e1071). TCRdb reprocessing: public reads trimmed at Q25 with fastp, clones called with MiXCR, in-frame beta chains kept. Each record represents a unique CDR3 protein, reported with the most common genes and DNA among its rows. V and J calls and clone size were set by TCRdb, not the authors. Present in this sample are approximately 330,000 distinct CDR3 sequences, about an eighth of which were seen just once. The ten largest clones capture 30% to 40% of the sample.

Ophthalmopathy patients had moderately to severely active disease, with a Clinical Activity Score of 3 or more, a NOSPECS grade of 4 or more, and a disease duration of less than 3 months. The study excluded patients with uncontrolled infections, other autoimmune diseases, pregnancy or lactation. Diagnoses were established on the basis of clinical symptoms, serum thyroxine and TRAb, thyroid ultrasound, and orbital computed tomography. Ficoll-Paque density gradient centrifugation was used to isolate PBMCs from 9.5 to 10 ml of fresh peripheral blood. Total RNA was extracted using Trizol reagent, and RNA quality was assessed on an Agilent 2100 Bioanalyzer. This clonotype was recorded a few times. It lacks a known antigen. Per-base qualities were not stored, and no clone one base away is much larger. The CDR3 runs 14 amino acids, cysteine and phenylalanine included. The retained sequence is limited to the CDR3, 42 bases, with the frame set at the first base. Looking up the germline V gene (reference sequence) yields CDR1 DFQATT and CDR2 SNEGSKA. A distance of 11 bases separates the germline ends of V and J, which lose 4 bases and 1 base respectively.

This sequence was found in a woman aged 40-49 years with Graves' ophthalmopathy. Here the chain combines TRBV20-1 and TRBJ1-5, with no confident D gene call. The sample was blood. CDR3 sequence: CSAKSGSSNQPQHF. The DNA reads TGCAGTGCTAAGAGCGGATCAAGCAATCAGCCCCAGCATTTT.